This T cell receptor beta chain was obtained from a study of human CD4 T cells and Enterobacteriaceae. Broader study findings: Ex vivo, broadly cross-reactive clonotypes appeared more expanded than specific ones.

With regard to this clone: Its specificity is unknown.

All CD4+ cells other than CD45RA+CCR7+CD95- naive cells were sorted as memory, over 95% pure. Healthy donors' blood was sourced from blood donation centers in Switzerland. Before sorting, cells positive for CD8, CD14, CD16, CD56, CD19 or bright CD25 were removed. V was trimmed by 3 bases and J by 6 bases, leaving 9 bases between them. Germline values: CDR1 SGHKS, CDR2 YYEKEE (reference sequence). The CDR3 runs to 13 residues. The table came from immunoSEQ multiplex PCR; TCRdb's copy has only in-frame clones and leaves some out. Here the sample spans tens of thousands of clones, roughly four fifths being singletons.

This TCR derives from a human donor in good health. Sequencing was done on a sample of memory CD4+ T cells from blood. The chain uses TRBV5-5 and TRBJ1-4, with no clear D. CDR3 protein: CASSWAGDEKLFF. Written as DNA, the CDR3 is TGTGCCAGCAGCTGGGCCGGAGATGAAAAACTGTTTTTT. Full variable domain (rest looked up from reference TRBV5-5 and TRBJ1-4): DAGVTQSPTHLIKTRGQQVTLRCSPISGHKSVSWYQQVLGQGPQFIFQYYEKEERGRGNFPDRFSARQFPNYSSELNVNALLLGDSALYLCASSWAGDEKLFFGSGTQLSVL.